This TCR beta chain was recovered during a study of shared clonotypes between healthy human individuals. Clones were read by immunoSEQ multiplex PCR, and TCRdb kept only the in-frame ones, dropping some. The sample carries hundreds of thousands of clones, about 80% recorded once. Germline CDR1 is MNHEY and CDR2 is SMNVEV (reference sequence). The CDR3 length is 13 residues. V gave up 7 bases and J gave up 1 base, with 9 bases separating them. The chain recombines TRBV27 with TRBJ2-3; D ambiguous. This receptor was obtained from a woman in her thirties or forties in good health. Some clones in this sample may be carry-over from other donors' samples. The sequenced sample was PBMCs. In DNA, the CDR3 is TGTGCCAGCAATCGTCCCGGCACAGATACGCAGTATTTT. This translates into CASNRPGTDTQYF.